The clone carrying this T cell receptor (beta chain) was picked up a small number of times. The antigen remains unidentified. The data are from a study of metastatic and nonmetastatic thyroid tumors. Study overall: The comparison covered peripheral blood and tumor or nodule tissue in malignant and benign thyroid patients.

In the original analysis: Built for papillary thyroid cancer, a distant-metastasis classifier drew on CDR3 differences across clinicopathological groups. TCRdb re-analyzed the PCR reads using MiXCR. These V and J calls are TCRdb output, not the study's own analysis. The table includes 13,000 to 15,000 clones, 20% to 30% detected once. This CDR3 region has 14 residues. Germline assignment: CDR1 MDHEN and CDR2 SYDVKM. Trimming pared 9 bases from V and 4 bases from J, leaving 18 bases between. Study outcomes and limitations: TCR beta diversity was reportedly significantly higher in malignant thyroid tumors than benign nodules, in blood and tumor.

Each patient came to thyroid surgery without any prior treatment (of any kind). The chain employs TRBV28 and TRBJ1-1; D gene ambiguous. The sequenced material came from tumor tissue. The receptor's source is a female donor with papillary thyroid cancer or a benign thyroid nodule (not recorded which). Some clones in this sample may be carry-over from other donors' samples. DNA for the CDR3: TGTGCCAGTAGCACCACCTCTGGGGTCACTGAAGCTTTCTTT. Its translation: CASSTTSGVTEAFF. The full variable domain, rest sourced from reference TRBV28 and TRBJ1-1, is DVKVTQSSRYLVKRTGEKVFLECVQDMDHENMFWYRQDPGLGLRLIYFSYDVKMKEKGDIPEGYSVSREKKERFSLILESASTNQTSMYLCASSTTSGVTEAFFGQGTRLTVV.